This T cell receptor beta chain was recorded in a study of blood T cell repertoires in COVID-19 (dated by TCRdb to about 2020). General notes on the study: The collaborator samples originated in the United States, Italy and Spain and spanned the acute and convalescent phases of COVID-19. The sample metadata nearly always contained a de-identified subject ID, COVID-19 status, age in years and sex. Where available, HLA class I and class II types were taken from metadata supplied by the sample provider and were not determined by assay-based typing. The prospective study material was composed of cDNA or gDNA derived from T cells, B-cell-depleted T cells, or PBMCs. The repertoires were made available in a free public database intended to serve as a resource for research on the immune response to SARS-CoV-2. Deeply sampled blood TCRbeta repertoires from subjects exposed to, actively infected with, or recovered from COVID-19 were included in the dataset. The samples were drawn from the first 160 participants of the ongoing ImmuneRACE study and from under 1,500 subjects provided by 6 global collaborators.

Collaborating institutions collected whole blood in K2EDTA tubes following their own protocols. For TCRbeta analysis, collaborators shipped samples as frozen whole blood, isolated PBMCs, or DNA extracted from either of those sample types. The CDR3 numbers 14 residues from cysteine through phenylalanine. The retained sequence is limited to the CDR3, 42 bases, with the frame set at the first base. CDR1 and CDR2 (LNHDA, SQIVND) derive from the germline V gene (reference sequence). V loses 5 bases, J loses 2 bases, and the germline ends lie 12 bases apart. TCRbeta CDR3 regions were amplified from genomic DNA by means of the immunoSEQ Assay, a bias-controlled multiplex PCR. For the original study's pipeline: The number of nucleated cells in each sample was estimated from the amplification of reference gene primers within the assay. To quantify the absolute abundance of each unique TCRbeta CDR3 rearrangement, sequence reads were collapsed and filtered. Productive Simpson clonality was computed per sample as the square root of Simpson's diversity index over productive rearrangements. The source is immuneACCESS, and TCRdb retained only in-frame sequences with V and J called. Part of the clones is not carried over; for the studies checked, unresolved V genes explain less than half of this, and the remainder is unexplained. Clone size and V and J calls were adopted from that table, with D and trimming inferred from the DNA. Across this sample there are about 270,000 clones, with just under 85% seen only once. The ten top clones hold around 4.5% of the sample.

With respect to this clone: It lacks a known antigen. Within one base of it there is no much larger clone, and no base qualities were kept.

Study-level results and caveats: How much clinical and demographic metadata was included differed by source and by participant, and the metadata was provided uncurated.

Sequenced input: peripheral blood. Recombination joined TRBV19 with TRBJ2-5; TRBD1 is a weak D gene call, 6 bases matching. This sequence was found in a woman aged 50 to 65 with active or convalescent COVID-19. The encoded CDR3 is CASSRTALQETQYF. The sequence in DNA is TGTGCCAGTAGTCGGACAGCGCTACAAGAGACCCAGTACTTC.